The source of this TCR beta chain is a study of blood T cell repertoires in COVID-19. Study at large: Sites in the United States, Italy and Spain provided acute and convalescent COVID-19 samples. T cells, B-cell-depleted T cells, or PBMCs provided the cDNA or gDNA that served as material.

Authors' analysis steps: Nucleated cell counts were estimated from reference gene primer amplification. Profiling relied on immunoSEQ multiplex PCR, and the TCRdb table lists in-frame clones only, not all of them. V and J calls and clone size are as listed in that table; D and trimming were resolved from the DNA. The sample shows roughly 700,000 clones, 90% of them seen only once. This CDR3 spans 15 amino acids. V lost 7 bases and J lost 5; bases outside the gene matches: 11. The V gene's germline CDR1 is SQVTM and CDR2 ANQGSEA. The sample consisted of peripheral blood. This sequence joins TRBV29-1 and TRBJ2-1; 10 nucleotides align to TRBD2. The receptor's source is a woman under 30 with acute or convalescent COVID-19. CDR3 in amino acids: CSAYLAGGSNNEQFF. In DNA, the CDR3 is TGCAGCGCCTACTTAGCGGGGGGCTCTAACAATGAGCAGTTCTTC.